This T cell receptor beta chain was documented in a study of T-cell memory formation after mild COVID-19. Study summary: Largely, TCR clusters stayed within a single donor.

The CDR3 sequence is 11 residues long. A few counts support this clonotype. Its target is not known. Study conclusions and caveats: CD4+ clones that contracted lay mainly in CM and EM; CD8+ ones lay in EMRA.

The TCR alpha and TCR beta cDNA libraries, bearing sample barcodes and UMIs, were generated by 5'RACE using constant-segment primers. TCRdb processed the 5' RACE reads anew with MiXCR; each CDR3 protein has one entry. The sample shows about 600,000 distinct CDR3 sequences, roughly 22% of them seen only once. The sequencing input was PBMCs or a T cell subset sorted from them (not recorded which). The clonotype originates from an adult woman who had mild COVID-19 (a few samples of this study predate the infection). Cell type and time point are not known. V and J are TRBV21-1 and TRBJ2-7. TRBV21-1 is a listed pseudogene. As DNA, the CDR3 is TGTGCCAGCAACGGGGCCTACGAGCAGTACTTC. It translates to CASNGAYEQYF.